This T cell receptor beta chain was captured in a study of control samples from healthy donors and cancer patients. TCRdb keeps only in-frame clones here, not all; method: immunoSEQ multiplex PCR. This table has about 52,000 clones, 95% appearing once. V shed 3 bases and J shed 4 bases, with 9 bases lying between them. Germline values: CDR1 MDHEN, CDR2 SYDVKM. The CDR3 extends over 13 amino acids. Source material: blood. The sequence was collected from a man under 40 in good health. The chain links TRBV28 to TRBJ1-1; TRBD1 might be the D (5 bases). The CDR3 here is CASSFRAFTEAFF. The CDR3 DNA follows: TGTGCCAGCAGTTTCAGGGCTTTCACTGAAGCTTTCTTT.